The 20 T cell receptor beta chains given below trace back to one sample, sequenced in a study of control samples from healthy donors and cancer patients. TCRdb's table, derived via immunoSEQ multiplex PCR, lists solely in-frame clones and lacks some. The table includes about 83,000 clones, 90% to 95% detected once. The sample consisted of blood. Receptors were obtained from a middle-aged man in good health.

The V call is TRBV6-5, the J call TRBJ1-2; a possible D gene is TRBD1 (6 bases). The germline gives CDR1 MNHEY, CDR2 SVGAGI. Trimming removed 6 bases from V and 6 bases from J, with 11 bases in between. The CDR3 length is 12 residues. The CDR3 loop reads CASSRTADGYTF. The CDR3 coding sequence is TGTGCCAGCAGCCGGACAGCCGATGGCTACACCTTC.

In the case of this clone: Other DNA sequences in the same sample also yield this CDR3. The chain employs TRBV19 and TRBJ1-5; 9 bases map to TRBD1. The CDR3 sequence is 14 residues long. Germline assignment: CDR1 LNHDA and CDR2 SQIVND (reference sequence). V dropped 5 bases and J dropped 6; count of bases not matched to a gene: 5. The CDR3 DNA follows: TGTGCCAGTAGTTCTGGGACAGGGCTTCAGCCCCAGCATTTT. Its protein product is CASSSGTGLQPQHF.

This chain links TRBV4-1 with TRBJ1-4, with TRBD1 matching over 9 bases. CDR3 size: 15 residues. V lost 5 bases to trimming and J lost 8 bases; unmatched junction nucleotides: 9. The germline CDR1 and CDR2 sequences are MGHRA and YSYEKL. DNA for the CDR3: TGCGCCAGCAGCGCCCCCGGGACAGGGAACGAAAAACTGTTTTTT. Protein: CASSAPGTGNEKLFF.

The rearrangement joins TRBV5-1 to TRBJ2-2; D is unclear. Germline V gene data show CDR1 as SGHRS and CDR2 as YFSETQ. The V end lost 7 bases, the J end lost 7 bases, and 5 bases lay between the germline ends. The CDR3 has 10 residues. DNA of the CDR3: TGCGCCAGCTATGGCGGGGAGCTGTTTTTT. It yields the protein CASYGGELFF.

V usage is TRBV7-2 and J usage is TRBJ1-2; D not resolved. This CDR3 contains 14 residues. V shed 6 bases and J shed 4 bases, with 15 bases lying between them. The germline V gene encodes CDR1 SGHTA and CDR2 FQGNSA. The CDR3, as DNA: TGTGCCAGCAGTTACAGCACAGTACTCTATGGCTACACCTTC. Its translation is CASSYSTVLYGYTF.

The V and J genes are TRBV19 and TRBJ2-7, with 9 bases lining up with TRBD1. The CDR3 contains 14 residues. Trimming cost V 5 bases and J 3 bases; bases outside gene matches: 5. Per the germline V gene, CDR1 is LNHDA and CDR2 is SQIVND (reference sequence). The CDR3 nucleotides are TGTGCCAGTAGTCTCGGGACAGGGATCTACGAGCAGTACTTC. Its protein product is CASSLGTGIYEQYF. The complete variable domain, with remaining parts taken from reference TRBV19 and TRBJ2-7, reads DGGITQSPKYLFRKEGQNVTLSCEQNLNHDAMYWYRQDPGQGLRLIYYSQIVNDFQKGDIAEGYSVSREKKESFPLTVTSAQKNPTAFYLCASSLGTGIYEQYFGPGTRLTVT.

This CDR3 reads CASSQDTTGYEQYF. For the CDR3, the DNA is TGCGCCAGCAGCCAAGATACGACAGGATACGAGCAGTACTTC. The rearrangement links TRBV4-3 to TRBJ2-7, with D perhaps matching TRBD1 (6 bases). V was clipped by 0 bases and J by 4 bases, with 10 bases between them. The length of the CDR3 is 14 residues. Germline CDR1 is LGHNA and CDR2 is YSLEER.

The rearrangement joins TRBV6-1 to TRBJ1-3, with D uncertain. The CDR3 totals 14 residues. Germline V gene sequence: CDR1 MNHNS, CDR2 SASEGT. V lost 0 bases and J lost 5, with 8 bases in between. The CDR3 reads CASSEATRRNTIYF. For the CDR3, the DNA is TGTGCCAGCAGTGAAGCAACAAGGAGAAACACCATATATTTT.

This chain uses TRBV6-5 with TRBJ2-3; the D gene could be TRBD1 or TRBD2 (5 bases each). Trimming cost V 6 bases and J 6 bases, with 16 bases left between them. The CDR3 contains 14 residues. Germline lookup yields CDR1 MNHEY and CDR2 SVGAGI. CDR3 nucleotide sequence: TGTGCCAGCAGCGATACCGGGACGACCGATACGCAGTATTTT. This gives the protein CASSDTGTTDTQYF.

The rearrangement links TRBV30 to TRBJ1-1; tentative D call: TRBD1 (5 bases). CDR3 length: 13 residues. V lost 3 bases and J lost 1, with 9 bases in between. Germline V CDR1 and CDR2: GTSNPN, SVGIG (reference sequence). CDR3 coding DNA: TGTGCCTGGAGAAGTCAGGGGAACACTGAAGCTTTCTTT. Protein: CAWRSQGNTEAFF.

V gene TRBV5-6 combines with J gene TRBJ1-4; maybe TRBD1 (6 bases). V was trimmed by 2 bases and J by 14 bases, leaving 13 bases between them. The V gene's germline CDR1 is SGHDT and CDR2 YYEEEE. The CDR3 is made up of 12 amino acids. The CDR3: CASSLQGQRLFF. Written as DNA, the CDR3 is TGTGCCAGCAGCTTACAGGGTCAGAGGCTGTTTTTT.

V gene TRBV6-6 combines with J gene TRBJ2-1; D remains unclear. Trimming took off 6 bases at V and 1 base at J, with 7 bases between the two ends. There are 13 residues in the CDR3. CDR1 and CDR2 (germline): MNHNY, SVGAGI (reference sequence). CDR3 nucleotides: TGTGCCAGCAGGCCCAATTCCTACAATGAGCAGTTCTTC. Translating gives CASRPNSYNEQFF.

The V and J genes are TRBV20-1 and TRBJ1-3; D remains unclear. The CDR3 runs to 14 residues. V was pared by 3 bases and J by 3 bases, with 12 bases between. Germline CDR1 DFQATT, CDR2 SNEGSKA (reference sequence). For the CDR3, the DNA is TGCAGTGCTAGTAAAGGGCAAGGTGGAAACACCATATATTTT. Translating it yields CSASKGQGGNTIYF.

J is TRBJ2-1 and V is TRBV30; D gene unclear. V lost 0 bases and J lost 10, with 7 bases in between. The CDR3 covers 11 residues. CDR1 and CDR2 (germline): GTSNPN, SVGIG (reference sequence). The CDR3 region is CAWSVPEEQFF. In DNA, the CDR3 is TGTGCCTGGAGTGTACCAGAAGAGCAGTTCTTC.

The chain uses TRBV18 and TRBJ1-2; D gene uncertain. Per germline, CDR1 KGHSH and CDR2 LQKENI. The V and J ends lost 6 bases and 4 bases respectively, with 9 bases between them. CDR3 length: 12 amino acids. DNA for the CDR3: TGTGCCAGCTCTCTACACCTCTATGGCTACACCTTC. Residues: CASSLHLYGYTF.

In DNA, the CDR3 is TGCGCCAGCAGCTCGACATCCGGGGAATCGGGGGAGACCCAGTACTTC. This gives the protein CASSSTSGESGETQYF. The chain links TRBV5-1 to TRBJ2-5, with D maybe TRBD2 (5 bases). Trimming removed 3 bases at V and 5 bases at J, with 20 bases between. Germline CDR1 SGHRS, CDR2 YFSETQ. This CDR3 has 16 amino acids.

Comment on this clone: This sample also contains other DNA sequences that code for the same CDR3. This chain links TRBV19 with TRBJ2-7; either TRBD1 or TRBD2 may supply D (5 bases each). Germline V lookup: CDR1 LNHDA, CDR2 SQIVND (reference sequence). This CDR3 is built from 13 residues. Deletions cut 3 bases from V and 3 bases from J, with 9 bases between. CDR3 residues: CASSIMGDYEQYF. DNA for the CDR3: TGTGCCAGTAGTATTATGGGGGACTACGAGCAGTACTTC. The full variable domain, completed using reference TRBV19 and TRBJ2-7, is DGGITQSPKYLFRKEGQNVTLSCEQNLNHDAMYWYRQDPGQGLRLIYYSQIVNDFQKGDIAEGYSVSREKKESFPLTVTSAQKNPTAFYLCASSIMGDYEQYFGPGTRLTVT.

This clone was picked up a small number of times. CDR3 loop: CASSQTTGRRGYTF. In nucleotides, the CDR3 is TGTGCCAGCAGCCAGACGACAGGGAGAAGGGGCTACACCTTC. V usage is TRBV3-1 (or the pseudogene TRBV3-2) and J usage is TRBJ1-2; 7 bases align to TRBD1. This CDR3 is built from 14 residues. V lost 3 bases to trimming and J lost 8 bases; unmatched junction nucleotides: 9. CDR1 and CDR2 (germline): LGHDT, YNNKEL (reference sequence).

The rearrangement joins TRBV19 to TRBJ2-1; 11 bases fit TRBD2. Trimming removed 5 bases from V and 3 bases from J; junction bases left unmatched: 3. Per germline, CDR1 LNHDA and CDR2 SQIVND (reference sequence). The CDR3 totals 15 residues. In DNA, the CDR3 is TGTGCCAGTAGTCCTGGACTAGCGGGCTACAATGAGCAGTTCTTC. This translates into CASSPGLAGYNEQFF.

The rearrangement links TRBV7-2 to TRBJ2-3; D perhaps matches TRBD2 (7 bases). The CDR3 covers 15 residues. Per germline, CDR1 SGHTA and CDR2 FQGNSA. The V and J ends lost 3 bases and 5 bases respectively, with 15 bases between them. In DNA, the CDR3 is TGTGCCAGCAGCTTGGCGGGGGCGTATGTAGATACGCAGTATTTT. Amino acid sequence: CASSLAGAYVDTQYF. Filled out from reference TRBV7-2 and TRBJ2-3, the complete variable domain reads GAGVSQSPSNKVTEKGKDVELRCDPISGHTALYWYRQSLGQGLEFLIYFQGNSAPDKSGLPSDRFSAERTGGSVSTLTIQRTQQEDSAVYLCASSLAGAYVDTQYFGPGTRLTVL.